This T cell receptor beta chain is from a study of CD8 T cells in ankylosing spondylitis. Study-wide results and caveats: For ankylosing spondylitis blood, a TCR beta motif of about 8 highly homologous variants appeared characteristic.

CDR3 length: 15 residues. The germline gives CDR1 SGHKS, CDR2 YYEKEE (reference sequence). With V trimmed by 4 bases and J by 6 bases, 6 bases remained unmatched. A single record per CDR3 protein comes from TCRdb applying MiXCR to the 5' RACE reads. The data show about 300,000 distinct CDR3 sequences, around 10% seen once. Worth noting for this clonotype: Antigen: not known.

This TCR was sampled from a female donor with ankylosing spondylitis or in good health (not recorded which). What was sequenced was blood, either unsorted or a sorted T cell fraction (not recorded which). The rearrangement links TRBV5-5 to TRBJ1-5, with TRBD1 identical over 11 bases. CDR3 region: CASSRDRGEGQPQHF. The CDR3 region has the DNA TGTGCCAGCAGCCGGGACAGGGGGGAGGGTCAGCCCCAGCATTTT.